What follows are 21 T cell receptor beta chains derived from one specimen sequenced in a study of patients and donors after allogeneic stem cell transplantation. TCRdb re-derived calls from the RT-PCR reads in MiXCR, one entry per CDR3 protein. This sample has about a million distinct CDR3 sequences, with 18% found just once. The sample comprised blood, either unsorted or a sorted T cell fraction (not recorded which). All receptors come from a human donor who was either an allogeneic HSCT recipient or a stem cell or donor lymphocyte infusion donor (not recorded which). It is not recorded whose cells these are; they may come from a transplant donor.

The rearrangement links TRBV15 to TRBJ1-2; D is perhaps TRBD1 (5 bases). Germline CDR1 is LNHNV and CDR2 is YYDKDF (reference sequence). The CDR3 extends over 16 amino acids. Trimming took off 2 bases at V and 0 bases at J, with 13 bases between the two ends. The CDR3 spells CATSRTGTESNYGYTF. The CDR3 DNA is TGTGCCACCAGCAGAACCGGGACGGAATCTAACTATGGCTACACCTTC.

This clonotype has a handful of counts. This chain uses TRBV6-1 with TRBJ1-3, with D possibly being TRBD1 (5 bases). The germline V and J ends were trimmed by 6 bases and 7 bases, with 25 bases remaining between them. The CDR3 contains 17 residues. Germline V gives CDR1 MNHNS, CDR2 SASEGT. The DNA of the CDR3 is TGTGCCAGCAGGCTATTACCCCCGGGACCGAGTTGGAACACCATATATTTT. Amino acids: CASRLLPPGPSWNTIYF.

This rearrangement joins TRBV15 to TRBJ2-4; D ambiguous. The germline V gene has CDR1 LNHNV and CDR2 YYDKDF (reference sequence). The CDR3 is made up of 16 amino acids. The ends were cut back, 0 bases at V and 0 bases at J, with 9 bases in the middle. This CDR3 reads CATSREGRLAKNIQYF. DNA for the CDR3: TGTGCCACCAGCAGAGAAGGCCGCCTAGCCAAAAACATTCAGTACTTC. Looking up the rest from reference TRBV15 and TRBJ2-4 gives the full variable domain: DAMVIQNPRYQVTQFGKPVTLSCSQTLNHNVMYWYQQKSSQAPKLLFHYYDKDFNNEADTPDNFQSRRPNTSFCFLDIRSPGLGDTAMYLCATSREGRLAKNIQYFGAGTRLSVL.

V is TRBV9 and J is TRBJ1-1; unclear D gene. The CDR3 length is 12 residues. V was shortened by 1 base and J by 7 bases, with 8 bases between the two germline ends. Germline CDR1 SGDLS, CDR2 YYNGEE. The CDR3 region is CASSVNGREAFF. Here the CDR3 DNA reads TGTGCCAGCAGCGTAAACGGCCGTGAAGCTTTCTTT.

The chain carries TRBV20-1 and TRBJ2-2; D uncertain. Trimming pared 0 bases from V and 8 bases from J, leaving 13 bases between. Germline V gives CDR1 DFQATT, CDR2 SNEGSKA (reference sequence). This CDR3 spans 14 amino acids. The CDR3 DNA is TGCAGTGCTAGAGATTGGGGTGTAAGTGGGGAGCTGTTTTTT. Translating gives CSARDWGVSGELFF.

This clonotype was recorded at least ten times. CDR3 in amino acids: CASSFRRVGNEQFF. The CDR3 DNA sequence: TGTGCCAGCAGCTTCAGGCGGGTAGGCAATGAGCAGTTCTTC. This sequence joins TRBV7-2 and TRBJ2-1; D possibly corresponds to TRBD2 (5 bases). The CDR3 has 14 residues. In germline, CDR1 is SGHTA, CDR2 FQGNSA. With 3 bases removed from V and 6 bases from J, the gap between germline ends came to 12 bases. Full variable domain (rest looked up from reference TRBV7-2 and TRBJ2-1): GAGVSQSPSNKVTEKGKDVELRCDPISGHTALYWYRQSLGQGLEFLIYFQGNSAPDKSGLPSDRFSAERTGGSVSTLTIQRTQQEDSAVYLCASSFRRVGNEQFFGPGTRLTVL.

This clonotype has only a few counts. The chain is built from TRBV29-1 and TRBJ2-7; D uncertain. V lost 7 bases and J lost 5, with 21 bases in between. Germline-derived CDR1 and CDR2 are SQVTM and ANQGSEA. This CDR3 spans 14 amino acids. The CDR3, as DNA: TGCAGCGAGAGCCATAGACGAGGAAGCCACGAGCAGTACTTC. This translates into CSESHRRGSHEQYF.

The CDR3 DNA reads TGTGCCAGCGGAGGACAACTCTACGAGCAGTACTTC. It translates to CASGGQLYEQYF. V gene TRBV6-6 combines with J gene TRBJ2-7; D might be TRBD1 or TRBD2, each matching 5 bases. With 8 bases removed from V and 3 bases from J, the gap between germline ends came to 11 bases. This CDR3 spans 12 amino acids. Germline CDR1 and CDR2: MNHNY and SVGAGI (reference sequence).

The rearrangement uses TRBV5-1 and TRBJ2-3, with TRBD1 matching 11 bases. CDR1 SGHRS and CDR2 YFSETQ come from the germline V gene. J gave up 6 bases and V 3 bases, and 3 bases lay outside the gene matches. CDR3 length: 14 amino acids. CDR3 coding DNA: TGCGCCAGCAGCTGGACAGGGGGCGCGGATACGCAGTATTTT. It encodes CASSWTGGADTQYF.

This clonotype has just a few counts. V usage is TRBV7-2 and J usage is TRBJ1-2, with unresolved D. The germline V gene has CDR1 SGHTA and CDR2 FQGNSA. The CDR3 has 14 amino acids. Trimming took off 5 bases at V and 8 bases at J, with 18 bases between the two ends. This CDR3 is CASSLKREFGGYTF. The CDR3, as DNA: TGTGCCAGCAGCCTAAAACGGGAATTCGGCGGCTACACCTTC. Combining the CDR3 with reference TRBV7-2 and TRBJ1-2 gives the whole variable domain GAGVSQSPSNKVTEKGKDVELRCDPISGHTALYWYRQSLGQGLEFLIYFQGNSAPDKSGLPSDRFSAERTGGSVSTLTIQRTQQEDSAVYLCASSLKREFGGYTFGSGTRLTVV.

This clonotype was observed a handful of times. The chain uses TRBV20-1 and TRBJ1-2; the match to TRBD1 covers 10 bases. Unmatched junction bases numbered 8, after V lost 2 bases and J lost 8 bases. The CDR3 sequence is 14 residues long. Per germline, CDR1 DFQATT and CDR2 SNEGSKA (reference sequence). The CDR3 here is CSARSGQGIGGYTF. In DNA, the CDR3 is TGCAGTGCTAGATCGGGACAGGGGATAGGAGGCTACACCTTC.

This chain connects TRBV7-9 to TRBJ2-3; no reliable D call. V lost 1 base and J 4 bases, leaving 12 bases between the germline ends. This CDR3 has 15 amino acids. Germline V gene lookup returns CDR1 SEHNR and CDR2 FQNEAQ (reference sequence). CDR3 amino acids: CASSLVLELSDTQYF. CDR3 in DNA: TGTGCCAGCAGCTTAGTACTCGAGTTGTCAGATACGCAGTATTTT.

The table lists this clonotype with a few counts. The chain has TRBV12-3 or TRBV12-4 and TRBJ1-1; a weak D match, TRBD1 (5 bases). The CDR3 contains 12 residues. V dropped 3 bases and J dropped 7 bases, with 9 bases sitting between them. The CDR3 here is CASSFRGYEAFF. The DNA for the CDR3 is TGTGCCAGCAGTTTCCGGGGGTATGAAGCTTTCTTT.

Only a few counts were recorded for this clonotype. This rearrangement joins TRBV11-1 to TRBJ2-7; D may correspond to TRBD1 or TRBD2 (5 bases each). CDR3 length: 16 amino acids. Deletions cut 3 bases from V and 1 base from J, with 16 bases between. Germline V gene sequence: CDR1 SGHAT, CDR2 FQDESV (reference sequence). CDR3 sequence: CASSFYDRDPSYEQYF. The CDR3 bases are TGTGCCAGCAGCTTCTACGACCGGGACCCATCCTACGAGCAGTACTTC.

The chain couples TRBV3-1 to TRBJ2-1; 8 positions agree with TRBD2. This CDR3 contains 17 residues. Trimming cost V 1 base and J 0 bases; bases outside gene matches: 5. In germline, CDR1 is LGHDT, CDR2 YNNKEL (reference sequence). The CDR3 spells CASSQGSGSPSYNEQFF. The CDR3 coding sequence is TGTGCCAGCAGCCAAGGAAGCGGGAGCCCCTCCTACAATGAGCAGTTCTTC.

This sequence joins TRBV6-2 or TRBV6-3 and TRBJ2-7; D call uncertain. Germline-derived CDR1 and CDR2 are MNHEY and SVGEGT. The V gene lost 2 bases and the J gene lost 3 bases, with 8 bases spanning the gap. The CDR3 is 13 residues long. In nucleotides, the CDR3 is TGTGCCAGCAGTTACGTTCCGTACTACGAGCAGTACTTC. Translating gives CASSYVPYYEQYF.

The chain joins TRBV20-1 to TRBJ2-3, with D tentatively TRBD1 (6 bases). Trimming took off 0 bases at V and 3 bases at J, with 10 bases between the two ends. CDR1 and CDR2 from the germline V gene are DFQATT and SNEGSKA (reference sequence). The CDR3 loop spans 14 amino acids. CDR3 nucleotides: TGCAGTGCTAGAGACAGGGGTCGGACAGATACGCAGTATTTT. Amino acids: CSARDRGRTDTQYF.

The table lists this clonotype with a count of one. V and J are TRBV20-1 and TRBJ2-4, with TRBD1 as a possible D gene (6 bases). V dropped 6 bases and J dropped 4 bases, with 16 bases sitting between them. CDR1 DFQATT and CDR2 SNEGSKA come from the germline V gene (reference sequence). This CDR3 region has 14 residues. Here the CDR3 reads CSAPQGRGKNIQYF. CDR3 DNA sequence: TGCAGTGCCCCACAGGGACGAGGAAAAAACATTCAGTACTTC.

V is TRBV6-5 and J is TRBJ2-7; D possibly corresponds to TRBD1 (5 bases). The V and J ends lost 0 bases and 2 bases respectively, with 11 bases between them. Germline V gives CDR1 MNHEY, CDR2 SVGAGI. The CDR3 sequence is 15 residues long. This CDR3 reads CASSYSGQATYEQYF. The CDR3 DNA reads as TGTGCCAGCAGTTACTCGGGGCAGGCGACCTACGAGCAGTACTTC.

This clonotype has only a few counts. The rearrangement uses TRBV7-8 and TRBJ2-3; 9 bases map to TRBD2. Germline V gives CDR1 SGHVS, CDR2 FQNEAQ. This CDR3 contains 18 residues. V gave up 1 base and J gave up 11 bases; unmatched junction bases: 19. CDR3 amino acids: CASSLGGDIAGARAEQYF. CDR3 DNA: TGTGCCAGCAGCTTAGGAGGGGATATAGCGGGGGCCAGAGCTGAGCAGTATTTT.

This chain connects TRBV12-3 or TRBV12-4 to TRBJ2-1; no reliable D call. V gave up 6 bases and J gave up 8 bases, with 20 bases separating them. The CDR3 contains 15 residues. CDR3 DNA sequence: TGTGCCAGCAGACCGGACCCGTCTTGGGTATATGAGCAGTTCTTC. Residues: CASRPDPSWVYEQFF.